Sequencing of this TCR beta chain was carried out in a study of blood T cell repertoires in COVID-19. In the study overall: The United States, Italy and Spain supplied acute and convalescent COVID-19 samples.

CDR3 length equals 14 residues. The germline V gene has CDR1 SQVTM and CDR2 ANQGSEA. Trimming pared 2 bases from V and 10 bases from J, leaving 18 bases between. The method was immunoSEQ multiplex PCR; TCRdb's version includes in-frame clones alone and lacks a portion of them. The profile covers 310,000 or so clones, with 83% appearing a single time and 1% to 1.5% taken by the ten largest. The specimen was peripheral blood. The clonotype was recovered from a woman aged 45 to 65 with acute or convalescent COVID-19. The chain joins TRBV29-1 to TRBJ2-1; perhaps TRBD2 as D (6 bases). The CDR3 reads CSVEKLASSGEQFF. The CDR3 DNA reads as TGCAGCGTTGAAAAGCTAGCGAGCTCTGGGGAGCAGTTCTTC.